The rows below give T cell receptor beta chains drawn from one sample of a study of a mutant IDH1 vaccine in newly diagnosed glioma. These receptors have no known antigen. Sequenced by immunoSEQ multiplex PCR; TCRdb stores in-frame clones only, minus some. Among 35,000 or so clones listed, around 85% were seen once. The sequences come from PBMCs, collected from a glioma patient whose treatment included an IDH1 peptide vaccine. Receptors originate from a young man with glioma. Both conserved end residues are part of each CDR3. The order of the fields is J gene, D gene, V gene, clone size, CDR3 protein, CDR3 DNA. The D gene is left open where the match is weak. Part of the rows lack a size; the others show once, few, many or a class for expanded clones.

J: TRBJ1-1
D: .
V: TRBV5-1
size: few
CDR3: CASSVNSDTPFF
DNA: TGCGCCAGCAGCGTAAACAGTGATACACCTTTCTTT

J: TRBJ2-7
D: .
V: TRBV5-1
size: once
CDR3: CASSLDIGATVHEQYF
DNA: TGCGCCAGCAGCTTGGATATCGGGGCGACGGTCCACGAGCAGTACTTC

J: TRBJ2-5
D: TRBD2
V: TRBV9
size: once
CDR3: CASSPLGGTQETQYF
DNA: TGTGCCAGCAGCCCCCTGGGGGGGACCCAAGAAACCCAGTACTTC

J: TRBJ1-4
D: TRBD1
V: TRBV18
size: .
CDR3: CASSPAGGGHEKLFF
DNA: TGTGCCAGCTCACCTGCAGGGGGCGGGCACGAAAAACTGTTTTTT

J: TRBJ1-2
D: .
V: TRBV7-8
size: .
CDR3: CASSPRTDYGYTF
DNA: TGTGCCAGCAGCCCAAGGACGGACTATGGCTACACCTTC

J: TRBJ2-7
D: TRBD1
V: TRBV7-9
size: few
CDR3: CASLGQGYSYEQYF
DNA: TGTGCCAGCTTGGGACAGGGGTATTCCTACGAGCAGTACTTC

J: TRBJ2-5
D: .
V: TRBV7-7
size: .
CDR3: CASSRGLVQETQYF
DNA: TGTGCCAGCAGCCGGGGACTGGTCCAAGAGACCCAGTACTTC

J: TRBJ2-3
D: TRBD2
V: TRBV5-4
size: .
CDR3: CASSGGLAGASDTQYF
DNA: TGTGCCAGCAGCGGGGGACTAGCGGGAGCCTCAGATACGCAGTATTTT

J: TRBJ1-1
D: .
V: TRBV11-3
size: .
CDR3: CASSLGAGEAFF
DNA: TGTGCCAGCAGCTTAGGGGCCGGTGAAGCTTTCTTT

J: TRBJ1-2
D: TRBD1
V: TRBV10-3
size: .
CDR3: CAIRGGQLNYGYTF
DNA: TGTGCCATCAGAGGGGGACAGTTAAACTATGGCTACACCTTC

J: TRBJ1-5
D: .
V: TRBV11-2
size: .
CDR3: CASSSGTSYSNQPQHF
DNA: TGTGCCAGCAGCTCCGGGACCTCTTATAGCAATCAGCCCCAGCATTTT

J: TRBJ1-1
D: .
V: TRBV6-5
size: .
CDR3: CASSYSRRGEAFF
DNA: TGTGCCAGCAGTTACTCTAGGCGGGGAGAAGCTTTCTTT

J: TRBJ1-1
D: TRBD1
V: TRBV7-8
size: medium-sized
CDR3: CASSLRGPTGGTEAFF
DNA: TGTGCCAGCAGCTTAAGGGGACCGACAGGGGGTACTGAAGCTTTCTTT

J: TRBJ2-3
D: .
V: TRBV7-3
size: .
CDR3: CASSLNLDTQYF
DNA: TGTGCCAGCAGCTTAAATTTGGATACGCAGTATTTT

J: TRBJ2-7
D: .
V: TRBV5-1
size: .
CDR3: CASSLGPTYEQYF
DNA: TGCGCCAGCAGCTTGGGCCCTACGTACGAGCAGTACTTC

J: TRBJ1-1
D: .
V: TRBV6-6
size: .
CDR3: CASTPFGTAGEAFF
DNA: TGTGCCAGCACCCCCTTTGGAACGGCCGGTGAAGCTTTCTTT

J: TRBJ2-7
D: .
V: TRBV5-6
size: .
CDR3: CASSRTGSEQYF
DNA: TGTGCCAGCAGCAGAACAGGGAGCGAGCAGTACTTC

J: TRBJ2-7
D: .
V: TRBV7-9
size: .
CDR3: CASSQGGYEQYF
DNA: TGTGCCAGCAGCCAAGGCGGGTACGAGCAGTACTTC

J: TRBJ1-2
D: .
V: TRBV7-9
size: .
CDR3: CASSLEAGSYGYTF
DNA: TGTGCCAGCAGCTTAGAGGCAGGGAGCTATGGCTACACCTTC

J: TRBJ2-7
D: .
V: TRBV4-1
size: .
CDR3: CASSQGFSYEQYF
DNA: TGCGCCAGCAGCCAAGGGTTCTCATACGAGCAGTACTTC

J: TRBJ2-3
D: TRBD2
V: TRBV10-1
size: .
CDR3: CASSELAGGPDTQYF
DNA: TGCGCCAGCAGTGAGCTGGCGGGAGGCCCAGATACGCAGTATTTT

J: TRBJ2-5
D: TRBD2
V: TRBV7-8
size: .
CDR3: CASSYPSGSVQETQYF
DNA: TGTGCCAGCAGCTATCCTAGCGGGAGTGTACAAGAGACCCAGTACTTC

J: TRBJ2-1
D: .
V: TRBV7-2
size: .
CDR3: CASTLDGAGYNEQFF
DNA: TGTGCCAGCACCCTAGACGGGGCAGGCTACAATGAGCAGTTCTTC

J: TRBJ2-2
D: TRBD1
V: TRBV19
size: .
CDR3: CASRPGQGWAGELFF
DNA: TGTGCCAGTAGACCGGGACAGGGGTGGGCCGGGGAGCTGTTTTTT

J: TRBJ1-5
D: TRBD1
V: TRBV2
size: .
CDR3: CASSAGAGGSNQPQHF
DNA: TGTGCCAGCAGTGCTGGGGCAGGGGGTAGCAATCAGCCCCAGCATTTT

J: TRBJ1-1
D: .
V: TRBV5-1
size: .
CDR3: CASWEGEAFF
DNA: TGCGCCAGCTGGGAGGGCGAAGCTTTCTTT

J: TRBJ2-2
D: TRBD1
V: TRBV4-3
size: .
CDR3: CASSQVRTGNTGELFF
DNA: TGCGCCAGCAGCCAAGTGCGGACAGGGAACACCGGGGAGCTGTTTTTT

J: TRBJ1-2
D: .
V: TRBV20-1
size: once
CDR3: CSARVEEGYTF
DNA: TGCAGTGCTAGAGTTGAAGAAGGCTACACCTTC

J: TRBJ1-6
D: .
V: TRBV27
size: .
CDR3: CASSLDWNLYNSPLHF
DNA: TGTGCCAGCAGTTTAGATTGGAACCTCTATAATTCACCCCTCCACTTT

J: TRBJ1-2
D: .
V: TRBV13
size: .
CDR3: CASSLGPGWPGGYTF
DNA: TGTGCCAGCAGCTTAGGACCGGGTTGGCCGGGGGGCTACACCTTC

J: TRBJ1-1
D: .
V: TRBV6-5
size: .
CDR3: CASSYGGEGGTEAFF
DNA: TGTGCCAGCAGTTACGGGGGGGAGGGCGGCACTGAAGCTTTCTTT

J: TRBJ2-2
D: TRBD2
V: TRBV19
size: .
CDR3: CASSWRTSSNTGELFF
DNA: TGTGCCAGTAGTTGGAGGACTAGCTCGAACACCGGGGAGCTGTTTTTT

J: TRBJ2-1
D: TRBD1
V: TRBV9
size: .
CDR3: CASSPRTGGNEQFF
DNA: TGTGCCAGCAGCCCTCGGACAGGGGGCAATGAGCAGTTCTTC

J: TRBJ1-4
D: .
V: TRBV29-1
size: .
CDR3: CSVEGNEKLFF
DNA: TGCAGCGTTGAAGGCAATGAAAAACTGTTTTTT

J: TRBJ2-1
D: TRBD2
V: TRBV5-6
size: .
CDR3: CASSLVVSGGHNEQFF
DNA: TGTGCCAGCAGCTTGGTAGTTAGCGGGGGACACAATGAGCAGTTCTTC

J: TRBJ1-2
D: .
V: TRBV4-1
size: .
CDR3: CASSQGLRLDRGGGYTF
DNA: TGCGCCAGCAGCCAGGGATTGAGATTGGACCGTGGCGGTGGCTACACCTTC

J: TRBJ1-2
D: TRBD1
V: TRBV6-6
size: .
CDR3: CASSYPGQGLNYGYTF
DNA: TGTGCCAGCAGTTACCCCGGACAGGGCCTTAACTATGGCTACACCTTC

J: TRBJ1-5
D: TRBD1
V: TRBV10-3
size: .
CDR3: CAIRAGQGDQPQHF
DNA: TGTGCCATTAGGGCGGGACAGGGGGATCAGCCCCAGCATTTT